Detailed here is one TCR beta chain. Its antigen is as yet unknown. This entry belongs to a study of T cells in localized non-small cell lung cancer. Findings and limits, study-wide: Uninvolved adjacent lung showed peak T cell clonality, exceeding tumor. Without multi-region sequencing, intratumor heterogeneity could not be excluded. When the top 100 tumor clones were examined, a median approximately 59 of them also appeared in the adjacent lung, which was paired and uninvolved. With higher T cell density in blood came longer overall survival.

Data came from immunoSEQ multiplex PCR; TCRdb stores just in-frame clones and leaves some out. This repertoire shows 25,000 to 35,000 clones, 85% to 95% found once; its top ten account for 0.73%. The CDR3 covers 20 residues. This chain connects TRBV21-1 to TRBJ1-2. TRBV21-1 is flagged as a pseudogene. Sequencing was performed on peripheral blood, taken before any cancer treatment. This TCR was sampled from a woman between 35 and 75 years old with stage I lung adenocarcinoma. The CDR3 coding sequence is TGTGCCAGCAGCCAACGACTAATTCTTCCTTGTCCTTGGGCTACATATGGCTACACCTTC. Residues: CASSQRLILPCPWATYGYTF.